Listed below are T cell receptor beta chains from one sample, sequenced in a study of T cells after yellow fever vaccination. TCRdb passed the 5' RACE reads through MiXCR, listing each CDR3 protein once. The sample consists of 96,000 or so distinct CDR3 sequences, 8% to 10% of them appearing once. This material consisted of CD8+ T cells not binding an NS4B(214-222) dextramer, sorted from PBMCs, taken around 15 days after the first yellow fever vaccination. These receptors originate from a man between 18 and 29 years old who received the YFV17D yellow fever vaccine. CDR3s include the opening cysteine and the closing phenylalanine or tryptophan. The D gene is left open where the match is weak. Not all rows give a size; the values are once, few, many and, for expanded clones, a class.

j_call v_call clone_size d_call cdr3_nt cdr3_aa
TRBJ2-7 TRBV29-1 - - TGCAGCGTTGTCCCAACAGGTCTCCACTCCTACGAGCAGTACTTC CSVVPTGLHSYEQYF
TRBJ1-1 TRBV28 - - TGTGCCAGCAGCCGAGGGGGGTGGGACACTGAAGCTTTCTTT CASSRGGWDTEAFF
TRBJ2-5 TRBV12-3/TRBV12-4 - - TGTGCCAGCAGTTACCCCGGTCGGCTAGCCCAGGGCGAGACCCAGTACTTC CASSYPGRLAQGETQYF
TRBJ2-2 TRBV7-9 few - TGTGCCATCCGAACTGCGAACACCGGGGAGCTGTTTTTT CAIRTANTGELFF
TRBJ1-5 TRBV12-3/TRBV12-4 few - TGTGCCAGCAGGACCCAGGACAGAGGCAATCAGCCCCAGCATTTT CASRTQDRGNQPQHF
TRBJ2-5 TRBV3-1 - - TGTGCCAGCAGCCATCAACTAGAGATCCAAGAGACCCAGTACTTC CASSHQLEIQETQYF
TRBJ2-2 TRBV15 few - TGTGCCACCAGCTCTAGGGCTGGCGGGGAGCTGTTTTTT CATSSRAGGELFF
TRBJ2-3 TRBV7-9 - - TGTGCCAGCAGCTTAGGACCAGATACGCAGTATTTT CASSLGPDTQYF
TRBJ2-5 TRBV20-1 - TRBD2 TGCAGTGCTAGTGCTCTAGCGGGGGGCTCGGAGTACCAAGAGACCCAGTACTTC CSASALAGGSEYQETQYF
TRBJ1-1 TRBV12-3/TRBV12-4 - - TGTGCCAGCAGTTTAGCCGTCCTGAACACTGAAGCTTTCTTT CASSLAVLNTEAFF
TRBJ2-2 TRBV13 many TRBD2 TGTGCCAGCAAGCCGGGACTACGCACCGGGGAGCTGTTTTTT CASKPGLRTGELFF
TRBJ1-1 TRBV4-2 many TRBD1 TGTGCCAGCAGCCAAGAGACAGGGATGAACACTGAAGCTTTCTTT CASSQETGMNTEAFF
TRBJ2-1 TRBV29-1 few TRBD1 TGCAGCGTTTCACCGGGACAGGGGTACAATGAGCAGTTCTTC CSVSPGQGYNEQFF
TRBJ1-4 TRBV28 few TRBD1 TGTGCCAGCAGACCGACCTGGGACAGGGGATTTGAAAAACTGTTTTTT CASRPTWDRGFEKLFF
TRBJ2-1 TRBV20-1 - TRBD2 TGCAGTGCCGGACTAGCGGGGGGGCCAAATGTGCAGTTCTTC CSAGLAGGPNVQFF
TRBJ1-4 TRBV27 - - TGTGCCAGCAGTCAAGTCGGGGGAAAACTGTTTTTT CASSQVGGKLFF
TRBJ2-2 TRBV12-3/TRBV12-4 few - TGTGCCAGCAGCCTTGGTTTGGGGCACAGGGCCGGGGAGCTGTTTTTT CASSLGLGHRAGELFF
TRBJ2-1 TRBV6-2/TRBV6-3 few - TGTGCCAGCAGTTACGTAACGGATGGGGACCATGAGCAGTTCTTC CASSYVTDGDHEQFF
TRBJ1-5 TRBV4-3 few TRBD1 TGCGCCAGCAGCGTCGACAGGGCTAGCAATCAGCCCCAGCATTTT CASSVDRASNQPQHF
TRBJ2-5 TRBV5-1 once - TGCGCCAGCAGGCCGTTTGGGGGGTTAGAGACCCAGTACTTC CASRPFGGLETQYF
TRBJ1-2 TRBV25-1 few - TGTGCCAGTGAACGGGGGAATTCCTACACCTTC CASERGNSYTF
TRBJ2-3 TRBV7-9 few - TGTGCCAGCAGCCCTAGACGGCGGAACCGGGTATCAGATACGCAGTATTTT CASSPRRRNRVSDTQYF
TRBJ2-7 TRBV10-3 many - TGTGCCATCAGTGGACAAGTCGACTACGAGCAGTACTTC CAISGQVDYEQYF
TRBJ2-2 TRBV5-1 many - TGCGCCAGCAGCCTGACAGGGAACACCGGGGAGCTGTTTTTT CASSLTGNTGELFF
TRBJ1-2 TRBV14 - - TGTGCCAGCAGCCGGAGACAGGTTTCCTATGGCTACACCTTC CASSRRQVSYGYTF
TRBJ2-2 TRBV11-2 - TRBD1 TGTGCCAGCAGTCGGGACAGGGCTGGAACCGGGGAGCTGTTTTTT CASSRDRAGTGELFF